This TCR beta chain appears in the sequencing data of a study of PD-1 blockade in classical Hodgkin lymphoma (dated by TCRdb to 2020 to 2022). Some background on the complete study: Nivolumab dosing was 3 mg/kg intravenously every 2 weeks, continuing until either disease progression or unacceptable toxicity. The study used CyTOF and TCR beta sequencing to define a peripheral blood immune signature of response to PD-1 blockade in classical Hodgkin lymphoma. The study at large found these results: Lower diversity was observed in patients in whom nivolumab was started less than 1 year after ASCT, and these patients were excluded from later analyses so that confounding by immune reconstitution would be avoided. Baseline TCR diversity was reported to be lower in newly diagnosed patients than in healthy donors and to be lower still in relapsed/refractory patients. Baseline diversity similar to that of newly diagnosed patients was observed in trial patients achieving complete response, whereas significantly lower diversity was observed in partial responders and progressors. Only a single clinical trial cohort was studied, and what caused the repertoire differences, possibly disease activity or prior therapy, remained undefined. CD4+ but not CD8+ TCR diversity rose significantly by C4D1 (p=0.0027 vs p=0.16), most apparent in complete responders (p=0.02).

Turning to this clone: What antigen it recognizes has not been identified. No base qualities exist here, and no much larger clone lies one base off it.

The sample's time point, from its label and the paper: cycle 2 day 1 (C2D1) of nivolumab. Every trial patient had relapsed following autologous stem cell transplantation, and prior brentuximab vedotin exposure was what differed among cohorts A, B and C. The trial cohort comprised some 60 patients with relapsed/refractory classical Hodgkin lymphoma whose best overall responses were complete response, partial response or progressive disease. Single-agent nivolumab was administered to trial patients in the multi-cohort phase II CheckMate 205 trial. An independent review committee assessed best overall response by applying the 2007 International Working Group response criteria. Trial PBMCs were collected just before the start of nivolumab (C1D1) and during therapy at cycle 2 day 1 and cycle 4 day 1. Peripheral blood was collected in 8 mL Vacutainer Cell Preparation Tubes, from which PBMCs were isolated by centrifugation and then cryopreserved.

The junction carries 10 bases between V and J, which are trimmed by 5 bases and 6 bases respectively. CDR1 SGHTA and CDR2 FQGTGA were looked up in the germline V gene. The CDR3, cysteine through phenylalanine, is 13 amino acids long. Only the CDR3 DNA stays, 39 bases, in frame from base 1. Genomic DNA was isolated using the Qiagen DNeasy kit from unsorted PBMCs as well as from negatively selected CD4+ and CD8+ fractions. Using primers that anneal to V and J segments, immunoSEQ multiplex PCR amplified the TCR beta CDR3 regions. A synthetic immune receptor repertoire was used to minimize amplification bias, and any residual bias was removed computationally once sequencing was done. Concerning the study's data processing: Custom Python scripts were used to quantify repertoire diversity as the Shannon entropy index. Unsorted, CD4+ and CD8+ repertoires were analyzed separately, except for combined analyses in which CD4+ and CD8+ sequences were merged in silico. Clonal expansion was defined as a frequency increase of at least 2-fold after treatment compared with C1D1, and clones undetected at baseline were assigned a pseudocount of 0.5. Singleton clones were defined as clones with 0 or 1 copy at C1D1, and non-singleton clones were defined as clones with 2 or more copies. Clones expanded in unsorted samples were annotated as CD4+, CD8+ or unknown by matching protein sequences in sorted samples from the same patient. Wilcoxon tests were applied to paired samples to test diversity changes from C1D1 to C4D1. Held by TCRdb, this immuneACCESS table contains in-frame sequences only and omits some clones. Under half of the omission traces to an unresolved V gene where checked; the cause of the rest is unknown. The V and J calls and the clone size are those of that table, but D and trimming were determined from the DNA. The table for this sample lists about 27,000 clones; 78% of them were counted only once. The ten most abundant clones make up roughly 35% of the sample.

Rearrangement joined TRBV7-3 to TRBJ2-2, and TRBD2 may be the D gene, going by 6 matching bases. Sequenced material: peripheral blood mononuclear cells (PBMCs), taken before the second cycle of nivolumab. The clonotype comes from a human donor with classical Hodgkin lymphoma. This receptor has the CDR3 CASSIPGAGELFF. The DNA reads TGTGCCAGCAGCATACCGGGGGCCGGGGAGCTGTTTTTT.